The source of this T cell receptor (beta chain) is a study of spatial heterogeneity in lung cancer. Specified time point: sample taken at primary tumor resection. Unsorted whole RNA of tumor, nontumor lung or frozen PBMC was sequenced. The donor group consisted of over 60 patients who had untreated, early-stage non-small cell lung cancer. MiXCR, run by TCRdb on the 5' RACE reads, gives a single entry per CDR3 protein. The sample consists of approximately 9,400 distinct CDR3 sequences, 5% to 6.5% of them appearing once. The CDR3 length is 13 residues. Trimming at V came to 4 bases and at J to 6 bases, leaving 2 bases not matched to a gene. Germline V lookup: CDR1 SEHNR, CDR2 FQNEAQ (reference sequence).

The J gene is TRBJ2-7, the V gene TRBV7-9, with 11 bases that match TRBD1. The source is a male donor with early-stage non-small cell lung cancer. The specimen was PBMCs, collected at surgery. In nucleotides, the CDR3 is TGTGCCAGCAGCTGGGGGACAGGGGGCGAGCAGTACTTC. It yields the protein CASSWGTGGEQYF.